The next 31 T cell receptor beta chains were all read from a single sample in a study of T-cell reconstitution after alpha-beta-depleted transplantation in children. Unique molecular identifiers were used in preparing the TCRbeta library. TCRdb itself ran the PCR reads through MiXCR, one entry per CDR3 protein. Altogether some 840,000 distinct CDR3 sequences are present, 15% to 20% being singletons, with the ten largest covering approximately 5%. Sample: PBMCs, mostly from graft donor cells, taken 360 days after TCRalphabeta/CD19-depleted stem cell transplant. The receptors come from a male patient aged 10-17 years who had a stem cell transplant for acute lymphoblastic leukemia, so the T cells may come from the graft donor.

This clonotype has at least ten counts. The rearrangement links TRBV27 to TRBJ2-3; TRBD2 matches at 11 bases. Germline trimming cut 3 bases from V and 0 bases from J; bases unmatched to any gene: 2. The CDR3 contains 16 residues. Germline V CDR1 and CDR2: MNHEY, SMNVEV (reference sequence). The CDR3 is CASSLGLAVSTDTQYF. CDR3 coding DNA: TGTGCCAGCAGTTTGGGACTAGCGGTTAGCACAGATACGCAGTATTTT.

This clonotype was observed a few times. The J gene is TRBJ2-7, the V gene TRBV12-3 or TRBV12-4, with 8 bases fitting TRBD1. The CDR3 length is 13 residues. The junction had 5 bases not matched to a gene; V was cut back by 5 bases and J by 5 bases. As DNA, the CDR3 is TGTGCCAGCAGTAAATACAGGGGGAACGAGCAGTACTTC. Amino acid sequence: CASSKYRGNEQYF.

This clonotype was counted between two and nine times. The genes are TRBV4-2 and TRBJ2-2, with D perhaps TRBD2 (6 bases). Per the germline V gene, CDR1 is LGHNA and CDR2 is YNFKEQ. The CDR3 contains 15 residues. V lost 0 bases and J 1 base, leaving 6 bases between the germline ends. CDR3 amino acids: CASSQDGGNTGELFF. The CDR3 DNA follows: TGTGCCAGCAGCCAAGACGGGGGGAACACCGGGGAGCTGTTTTTT.

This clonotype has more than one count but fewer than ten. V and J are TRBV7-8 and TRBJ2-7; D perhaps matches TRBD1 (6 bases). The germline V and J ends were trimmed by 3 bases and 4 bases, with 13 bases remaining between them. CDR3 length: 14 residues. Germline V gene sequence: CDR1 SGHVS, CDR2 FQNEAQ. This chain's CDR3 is CASSFDRTDYEQYF. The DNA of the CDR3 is TGTGCCAGCAGCTTCGATCGGACAGATTACGAGCAGTACTTC.

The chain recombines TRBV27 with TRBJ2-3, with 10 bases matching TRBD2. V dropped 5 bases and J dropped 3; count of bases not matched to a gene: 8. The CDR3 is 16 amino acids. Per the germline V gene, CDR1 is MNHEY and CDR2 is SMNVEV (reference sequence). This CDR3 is CASSLGLAAITDTQYF. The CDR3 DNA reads TGTGCCAGCAGTCTCGGACTAGCGGCGATAACAGATACGCAGTATTTT.

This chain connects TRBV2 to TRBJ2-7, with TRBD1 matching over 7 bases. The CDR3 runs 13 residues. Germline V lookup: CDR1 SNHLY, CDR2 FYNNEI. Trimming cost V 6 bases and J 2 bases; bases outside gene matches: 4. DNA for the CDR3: TGTGCCAGCAGGGGACAGCCAGCCTACGAGCAGTACTTC. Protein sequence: CASRGQPAYEQYF.

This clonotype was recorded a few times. Here the CDR3 reads CASSYPPAKNIQYF. The CDR3 DNA sequence: TGTGCCAGCAGTTACCCTCCAGCCAAAAACATTCAGTACTTC. The gene calls are TRBV6-5 and TRBJ2-4, with D uncertain. Per the germline V gene, CDR1 is MNHEY and CDR2 is SVGAGI. V lost 2 bases and J 0 bases, leaving 5 bases between the germline ends. The CDR3 runs 14 residues.

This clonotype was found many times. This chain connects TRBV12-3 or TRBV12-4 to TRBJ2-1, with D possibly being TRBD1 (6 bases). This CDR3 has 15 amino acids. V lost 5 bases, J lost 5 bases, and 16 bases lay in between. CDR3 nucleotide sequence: TGTGCCAGCAGTCTAACGGCCCAGGGGAACAATGAGCAGTTCTTC. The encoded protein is CASSLTAQGNNEQFF.

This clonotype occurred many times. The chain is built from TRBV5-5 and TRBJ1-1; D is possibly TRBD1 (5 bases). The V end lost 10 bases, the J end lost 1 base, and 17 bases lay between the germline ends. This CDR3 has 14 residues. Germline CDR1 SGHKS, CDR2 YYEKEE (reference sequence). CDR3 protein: CAVQDGPWNTEAFF. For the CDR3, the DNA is TGTGCCGTACAGGACGGCCCCTGGAACACTGAAGCTTTCTTT.

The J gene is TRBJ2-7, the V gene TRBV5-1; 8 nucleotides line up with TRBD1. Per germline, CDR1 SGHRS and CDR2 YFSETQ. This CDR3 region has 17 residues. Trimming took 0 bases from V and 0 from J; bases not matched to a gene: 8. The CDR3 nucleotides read TGCGCCAGCAGCTTGGAAGGGCGGACAGGGAGCTCCTACGAGCAGTACTTC. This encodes CASSLEGRTGSSYEQYF.

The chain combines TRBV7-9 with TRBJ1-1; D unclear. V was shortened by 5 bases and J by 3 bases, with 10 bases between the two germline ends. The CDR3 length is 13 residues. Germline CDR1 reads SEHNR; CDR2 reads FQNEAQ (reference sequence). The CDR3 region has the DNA TGTGCCAGCAGCCCGGACGGAGACACTGAAGCTTTCTTT. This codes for CASSPDGDTEAFF.

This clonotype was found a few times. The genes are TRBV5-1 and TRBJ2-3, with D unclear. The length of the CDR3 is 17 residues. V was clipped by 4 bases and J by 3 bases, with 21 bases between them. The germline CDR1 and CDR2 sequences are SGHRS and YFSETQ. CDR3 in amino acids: CASSQTVTHAATDTQYF. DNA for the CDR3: TGCGCCAGCAGCCAAACTGTCACCCACGCCGCGACAGATACGCAGTATTTT.

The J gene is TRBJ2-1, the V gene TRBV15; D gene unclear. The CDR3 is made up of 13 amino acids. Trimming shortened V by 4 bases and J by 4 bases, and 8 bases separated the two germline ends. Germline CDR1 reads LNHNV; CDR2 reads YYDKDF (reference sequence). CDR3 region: CATSTRAYNEQFF. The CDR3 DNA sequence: TGTGCCACCAGCACTCGGGCTTACAATGAGCAGTTCTTC.

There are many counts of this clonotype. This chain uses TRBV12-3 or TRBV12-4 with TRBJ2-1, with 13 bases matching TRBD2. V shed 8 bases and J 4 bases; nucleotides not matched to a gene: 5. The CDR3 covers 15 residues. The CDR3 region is CASRPGLAGYNEQFF. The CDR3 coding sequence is TGTGCCAGCCGACCGGGACTAGCGGGATACAATGAGCAGTTCTTC.

CDR3 nucleotides: TGTGCCAGCAGCGGGACCCGGTTCTCTGGGGCCAACGTCCTGACTTTC. Encoded protein: CASSGTRFSGANVLTF. This chain uses TRBV28 with TRBJ2-6, with D tentatively TRBD1 or TRBD2 (5 bases each). This CDR3 comprises 16 residues. Germline CDR1 MDHEN, CDR2 SYDVKM. Trimming pared 6 bases from V and 0 bases from J, leaving 12 bases between.

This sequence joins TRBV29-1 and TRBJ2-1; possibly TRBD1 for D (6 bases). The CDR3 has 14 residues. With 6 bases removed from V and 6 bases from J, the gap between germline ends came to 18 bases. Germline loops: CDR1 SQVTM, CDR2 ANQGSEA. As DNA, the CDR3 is TGCAGCGTAGAAACATTCGGGGACACCAATGAGCAGTTCTTC. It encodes CSVETFGDTNEQFF.

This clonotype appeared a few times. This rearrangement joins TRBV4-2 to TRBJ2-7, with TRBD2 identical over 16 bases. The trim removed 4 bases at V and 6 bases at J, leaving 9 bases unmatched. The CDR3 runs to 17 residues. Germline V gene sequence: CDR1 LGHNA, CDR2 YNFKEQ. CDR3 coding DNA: TGTGCCAGCAGCCGAACCGGGACTAGCGGGAGGGTCTCCGAGCAGTACTTC. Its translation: CASSRTGTSGRVSEQYF.

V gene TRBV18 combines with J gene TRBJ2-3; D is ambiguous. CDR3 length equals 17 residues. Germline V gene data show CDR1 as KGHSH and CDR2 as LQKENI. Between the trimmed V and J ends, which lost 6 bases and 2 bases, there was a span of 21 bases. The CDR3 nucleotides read TGTGCCAGCTCCCCCCTTAGTGGGCTCGCGGTCACAGATACGCAGTATTTT. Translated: CASSPLSGLAVTDTQYF.

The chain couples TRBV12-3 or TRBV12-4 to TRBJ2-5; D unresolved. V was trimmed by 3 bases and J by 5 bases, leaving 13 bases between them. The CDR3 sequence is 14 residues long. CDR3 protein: CASSLGLSVETQYF. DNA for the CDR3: TGTGCCAGCAGTTTGGGCCTATCGGTGGAGACCCAGTACTTC.

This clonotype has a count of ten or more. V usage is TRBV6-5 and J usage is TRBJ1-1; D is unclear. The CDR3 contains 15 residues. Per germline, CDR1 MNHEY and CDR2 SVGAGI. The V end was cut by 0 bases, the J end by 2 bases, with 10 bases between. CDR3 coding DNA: TGTGCCAGCAGTTACTCGATTTTCTCTAACACTGAAGCTTTCTTT. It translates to CASSYSIFSNTEAFF.

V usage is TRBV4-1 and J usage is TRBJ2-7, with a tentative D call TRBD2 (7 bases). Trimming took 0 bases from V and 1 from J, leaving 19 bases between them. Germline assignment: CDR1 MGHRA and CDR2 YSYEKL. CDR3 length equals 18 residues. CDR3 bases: TGCGCCAGCAGCCAAGATCTGGGGGGGCCGGATTTATCCTACGAGCAGTACTTC. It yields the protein CASSQDLGGPDLSYEQYF.

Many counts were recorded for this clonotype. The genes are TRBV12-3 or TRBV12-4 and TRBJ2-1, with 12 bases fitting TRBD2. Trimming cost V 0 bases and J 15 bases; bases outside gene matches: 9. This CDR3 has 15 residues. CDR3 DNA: TGTGCCAGCAGTTTAGCGAGCCCGACTAGCGGGAGACTGTTCTTC. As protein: CASSLASPTSGRLFF.

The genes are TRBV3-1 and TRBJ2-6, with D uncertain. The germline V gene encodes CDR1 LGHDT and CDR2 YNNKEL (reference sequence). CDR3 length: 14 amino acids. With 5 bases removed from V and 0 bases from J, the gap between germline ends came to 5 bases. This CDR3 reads CASSTRSGANVLTF. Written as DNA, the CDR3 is TGTGCCAGCAGCACCCGCTCTGGGGCCAACGTCCTGACTTTC.

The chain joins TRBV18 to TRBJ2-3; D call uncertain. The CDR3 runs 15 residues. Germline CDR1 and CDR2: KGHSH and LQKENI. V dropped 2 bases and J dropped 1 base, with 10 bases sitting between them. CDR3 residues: CASSPSSSRTDTQYF. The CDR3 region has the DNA TGTGCCAGCTCACCAAGTTCAAGCCGCACAGATACGCAGTATTTT.

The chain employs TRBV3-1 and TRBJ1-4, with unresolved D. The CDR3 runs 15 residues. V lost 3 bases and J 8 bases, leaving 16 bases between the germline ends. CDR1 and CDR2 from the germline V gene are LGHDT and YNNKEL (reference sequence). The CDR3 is CASSHPEGLREKLFF. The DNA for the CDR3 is TGTGCCAGCAGCCACCCTGAGGGTCTAAGGGAAAAACTGTTTTTT.

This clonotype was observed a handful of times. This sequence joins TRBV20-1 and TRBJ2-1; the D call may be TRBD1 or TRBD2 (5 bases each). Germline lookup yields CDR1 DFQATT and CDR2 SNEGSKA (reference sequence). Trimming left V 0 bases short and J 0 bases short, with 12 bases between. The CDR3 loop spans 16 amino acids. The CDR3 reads CSARDPGTASYNEQFF. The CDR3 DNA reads TGCAGTGCTAGAGATCCCGGGACCGCCTCCTACAATGAGCAGTTCTTC.

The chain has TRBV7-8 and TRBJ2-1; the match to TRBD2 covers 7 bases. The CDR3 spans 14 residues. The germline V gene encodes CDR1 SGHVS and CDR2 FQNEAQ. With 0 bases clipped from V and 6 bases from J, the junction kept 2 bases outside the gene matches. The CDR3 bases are TGTGCCAGCAGCTTAGCAGGGAGGGTCAATGAGCAGTTCTTC. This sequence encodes CASSLAGRVNEQFF.

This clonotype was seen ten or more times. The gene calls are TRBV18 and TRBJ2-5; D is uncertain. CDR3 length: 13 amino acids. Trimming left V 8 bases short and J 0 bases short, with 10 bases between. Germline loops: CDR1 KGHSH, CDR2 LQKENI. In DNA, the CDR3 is TGTGCCAGCCACCAAAGCGACCAAGAGACCCAGTACTTC. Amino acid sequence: CASHQSDQETQYF.

The CDR3 coding sequence is TGTGCCACCAGCAGCCCCGTGAGGGCGGGGAAGAATGAGCAGTTCTTC. Its translation: CATSSPVRAGKNEQFF. The J gene is TRBJ2-1, the V gene TRBV15; TRBD2 is a possible D gene (6 bases). Trimming shortened V by 3 bases and J by 7 bases, and 19 bases separated the two germline ends. Germline CDR1 LNHNV, CDR2 YYDKDF (reference sequence). This CDR3 is built from 16 residues.

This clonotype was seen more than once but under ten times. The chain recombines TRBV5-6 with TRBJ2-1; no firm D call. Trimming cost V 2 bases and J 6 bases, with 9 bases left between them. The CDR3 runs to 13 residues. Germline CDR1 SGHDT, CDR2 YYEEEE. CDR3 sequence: CASSFLNGNEQFF. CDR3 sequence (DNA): TGTGCCAGCAGCTTTCTAAATGGCAATGAGCAGTTCTTC.

The CDR3 protein is CASSLEGLAGTSYNEQFF. The DNA for the CDR3 is TGTGCCAGCAGCTTAGAAGGGCTAGCGGGGACTTCCTACAATGAGCAGTTCTTC. This rearrangement joins TRBV7-6 to TRBJ2-1, with TRBD2 matching 9 bases. V lost 1 base to trimming and J lost 1 base; unmatched junction nucleotides: 8. CDR3 length: 18 residues. Per germline, CDR1 SGHVS and CDR2 FNYEAQ.